This section outlines one T cell receptor beta chain sequence together with its context. Using immunoSEQ multiplex PCR, the repertoire was profiled, and TCRdb retains in-frame clones only, with some absent. Here the sample spans about 72,000 clones, approximately 84% being singletons. These data come from a study of blood T cell repertoires in COVID-19. Overall study: Specimens from acute and convalescent COVID-19 originated in the United States, Italy and Spain.

In germline, CDR1 is KGHSH, CDR2 LQKENI. Trimming cost V 5 bases and J 5 bases; bases outside gene matches: 7. There are 15 residues in the CDR3. The chain has TRBV18 and TRBJ2-1, with 9 bases fitting TRBD2. The receptor comes from a man in his 70s with active or convalescent COVID-19. The specimen sequenced was peripheral blood. This chain's CDR3 is CASSTGLAGNNEQFF. Written as DNA, the CDR3 is TGTGCCAGCTCAACGGGACTAGCAGGGAACAATGAGCAGTTCTTC.